This is a list of T cell receptor beta chains from one sample in a study of T cells in Graves' hyperthyroidism and ophthalmopathy. Via MiXCR, TCRdb re-called the multiplex PCR reads, giving one row per CDR3 protein. In the table there are about 300,000 distinct CDR3 sequences, roughly 19% of which are singletons. The sequencing input was blood. All receptors derive from a man aged 50 to 60 with Graves' ophthalmopathy. The CDR3 runs from the conserved cysteine through the conserved F or W. The D gene is left open where the match is weak. For some rows the clone size is stated as once, few or many, or as a class when expanded; others skip it.

DNA: TGTGCCAGCAGCCAGGGGCGGATAGGGAGAGACTACGAGCAGTACTTC
CDR3: CASSQGRIGRDYEQYF
D: .
size: .
J: TRBJ2-7
V: TRBV11-1

DNA: TGTGCCAGCAGCTTAATCGGGTCCGGGATCGTTCACACAGATACGCAGTATTTT
CDR3: CASSLIGSGIVHTDTQYF
D: .
size: .
J: TRBJ2-3
V: TRBV7-3

DNA: TGTGCCAGCAGCTTGAGGTCAGAGGGCTACGAGCAGTACTTC
CDR3: CASSLRSEGYEQYF
D: .
size: many
J: TRBJ2-7
V: TRBV13

DNA: TGCAGTGTGTCGGGGAACACTGAAGCTTTCTTT
CDR3: CSVSGNTEAFF
D: .
size: many
J: TRBJ1-1
V: TRBV20-1

DNA: TGTGCCAGCAGACGGCGGACTAGCGGGAGAAACTACAATGAGCAGTTCTTC
CDR3: CASRRRTSGRNYNEQFF
D: TRBD2
size: many
J: TRBJ2-1
V: TRBV28

DNA: TGTGCCAGCAGCTTGTACAGAGCCCAAGAGACCCAGTACTTC
CDR3: CASSLYRAQETQYF
D: .
size: few
J: TRBJ2-5
V: TRBV5-5

DNA: TGCGCCAGCAGCTTGAACTCCTACAATGAGCAGTTCTTC
CDR3: CASSLNSYNEQFF
D: .
size: many
J: TRBJ2-1
V: TRBV5-1

DNA: TGTGCCTGGGACGTCCCGGGGGCTAGCACAGATACGCAGTATTTT
CDR3: CAWDVPGASTDTQYF
D: .
size: many
J: TRBJ2-3
V: TRBV30

DNA: TGTGCCTGGAGTCTGAACACCGGGGAGCTGTTTTTT
CDR3: CAWSLNTGELFF
D: .
size: many
J: TRBJ2-2
V: TRBV30

DNA: TGCAGTGCGACAGGGGCCTACGAGCAGTACTTC
CDR3: CSATGAYEQYF
D: TRBD1
size: .
J: TRBJ2-7
V: TRBV20-1

DNA: TGTGCCAGCAGCTCGGACGCAAATACCTACGAGCAGTACTTC
CDR3: CASSSDANTYEQYF
D: .
size: many
J: TRBJ2-7
V: TRBV11-2

DNA: TGTGCCAGCAGTGATCGTGGGCACAGGGGGCTCAATGAGCAGTTCTTC
CDR3: CASSDRGHRGLNEQFF
D: TRBD1
size: few
J: TRBJ2-1
V: TRBV27

DNA: TGTGCCAGCAGCAGGGGCCCCCTCAATGAGCAGTTCTTC
CDR3: CASSRGPLNEQFF
D: .
size: few
J: TRBJ2-1
V: TRBV6-2/TRBV6-3

DNA: TGTGCCAGCAGTGGGGGCCAATACAATGAGCAGTTCTTC
CDR3: CASSGGQYNEQFF
D: .
size: .
J: TRBJ2-1
V: TRBV6-1

DNA: TGTGCCAGCAGCCAAGGACACCCCACGATATTAGGCTACACCTTC
CDR3: CASSQGHPTILGYTF
D: .
size: few
J: TRBJ1-2
V: TRBV11-2

DNA: TGCAGCGTCGTTCCTCCGGCGGGGGGGGTAGATACGCAGTATTTT
CDR3: CSVVPPAGGVDTQYF
D: TRBD2
size: few
J: TRBJ2-3
V: TRBV29-1

DNA: TGTGCCAGCAGCCCCCCAATCGAGCCAAGCGGCTACACCTTC
CDR3: CASSPPIEPSGYTF
D: .
size: few
J: TRBJ1-2
V: TRBV3-1

DNA: TGTGCCAGCAGTCTCAATTACTACGAGCAGTACTTC
CDR3: CASSLNYYEQYF
D: .
size: many
J: TRBJ2-7
V: TRBV28

DNA: TGTGCCAGCAGCCGATACAGGGAGGGTAACTATGGCTACACCTTC
CDR3: CASSRYREGNYGYTF
D: .
size: many
J: TRBJ1-2
V: TRBV28

DNA: TGTGCCAGCAGCCCGGACGGACCCTCTGGAAACACCATATATTTT
CDR3: CASSPDGPSGNTIYF
D: .
size: .
J: TRBJ1-3
V: TRBV7-8

DNA: TGTGCCAGCAGCGGGAGAAGTGTGTCCTACAATGAGCAGTTCTTC
CDR3: CASSGRSVSYNEQFF
D: .
size: .
J: TRBJ2-1
V: TRBV6-1

DNA: TGTGCCAGCAGTGAAACAGGGCTCTCCTACGAGCAGTACTTC
CDR3: CASSETGLSYEQYF
D: .
size: many
J: TRBJ2-7
V: TRBV2

DNA: TGTGCCAGAGACCGGTCCTACGAGCAGTACTTC
CDR3: CARDRSYEQYF
D: .
size: .
J: TRBJ2-7
V: TRBV2

DNA: TGTGCCAGCAGCGTAGGAGGGACAGGGAACTATGGCTACACCTTC
CDR3: CASSVGGTGNYGYTF
D: TRBD1
size: few
J: TRBJ1-2
V: TRBV9

DNA: TGCGCCAGCAGCCGCTTGACACCTCTGGATGAGCAGTTCTTC
CDR3: CASSRLTPLDEQFF
D: .
size: .
J: TRBJ2-1
V: TRBV5-1

DNA: TGTGCCAGCAGCCTTGACATTAGCAATCAGCCCCAGCATTTT
CDR3: CASSLDISNQPQHF
D: .
size: few
J: TRBJ1-5
V: TRBV7-9

DNA: TGTGCCAGTAGTATATCGGTAGCGCCAGGCGGGGAGACCCAGTACTTC
CDR3: CASSISVAPGGETQYF
D: .
size: few
J: TRBJ2-5
V: TRBV19

DNA: TGTGCCAGCAGCTTAGAGCAGGGTCGGGGCTATGGCTACACCTTC
CDR3: CASSLEQGRGYGYTF
D: .
size: many
J: TRBJ1-2
V: TRBV7-2

DNA: TGTGCCAGCAAACCAAGGACAGGGGGCGCAGGTTCGGAGACCCAGTACTTC
CDR3: CASKPRTGGAGSETQYF
D: TRBD1
size: .
J: TRBJ2-5
V: TRBV6-1

DNA: TGTGCCAGCAGCCGGACAACGCAAGAGACCCAGTACTTC
CDR3: CASSRTTQETQYF
D: .
size: .
J: TRBJ2-5
V: TRBV7-9

DNA: TGTGCCAGCTCACCTTGGACGAACACTGAAGCTTTCTTT
CDR3: CASSPWTNTEAFF
D: .
size: many
J: TRBJ1-1
V: TRBV18

DNA: TGCGCCAGCAGCCAGACCGGGACAGCCTATGGCTACACCTTC
CDR3: CASSQTGTAYGYTF
D: TRBD1
size: many
J: TRBJ1-2
V: TRBV5-1

DNA: TGCAGTGCTCCCGGGACAGTTGTAACCAATGAGCAGTTCTTC
CDR3: CSAPGTVVTNEQFF
D: TRBD1
size: many
J: TRBJ2-1
V: TRBV20-1

DNA: TGCGCCAGCAGCCGTGTCGGGACAGAGAGGACCGGGGAGCTGTTTTTT
CDR3: CASSRVGTERTGELFF
D: TRBD1
size: .
J: TRBJ2-2
V: TRBV5-1

DNA: TGTGCCAGCAGAGAGCGGGGGGCCTACAATGAGCAGTTCTTC
CDR3: CASRERGAYNEQFF
D: TRBD2
size: .
J: TRBJ2-1
V: TRBV14

DNA: TGCGCCAGCAGCTTGGGTCCGGGAAGTGTTAATGAGCAGTTCTTC
CDR3: CASSLGPGSVNEQFF
D: .
size: .
J: TRBJ2-1
V: TRBV5-1

DNA: TGCGCCAGCAGCTTGGCCGGGACAGGGGTTTCCGATACGCAGTATTTT
CDR3: CASSLAGTGVSDTQYF
D: TRBD1
size: few
J: TRBJ2-3
V: TRBV5-1

DNA: TGCAGTGCTAGAGATCAGGTAGCTGAAGCTTTCTTT
CDR3: CSARDQVAEAFF
D: .
size: .
J: TRBJ1-1
V: TRBV20-1

DNA: TGTGCCAGCAGCCAAGGAGGCAGCTTCACCGGGGAGCTGTTTTTT
CDR3: CASSQGGSFTGELFF
D: .
size: few
J: TRBJ2-2
V: TRBV3-1

DNA: .
CDR3: CSARDGRRHRQDEQYFGPDTQYF
D: .
size: .
J: TRBJ2-3
V: TRBV20-1

DNA: TGTGCCAGCAGTTTATTGGGTGTCAATCGGGGAAGGACTGAAGCTTTCTTT
CDR3: CASSLLGVNRGRTEAFF
D: .
size: many
J: TRBJ1-1
V: TRBV28

DNA: TGCAGTGCTCCCCGGTCTAGCGGGCCCACCGGGGAGCTGTTTTTT
CDR3: CSAPRSSGPTGELFF
D: TRBD2
size: .
J: TRBJ2-2
V: TRBV20-1

DNA: TGTGCCACCACCCGGGACGTAAAAGAGACCCAGTACTTC
CDR3: CATTRDVKETQYF
D: .
size: .
J: TRBJ2-5
V: TRBV15

DNA: TGCGCCAGCAGCTTGGACAGGTCCGCTGAAGCTTTCTTT
CDR3: CASSLDRSAEAFF
D: .
size: many
J: TRBJ1-1
V: TRBV5-1

DNA: TGTGCCAGCAGCACCCCCTTGAGCACAGATACGCAGTATTTT
CDR3: CASSTPLSTDTQYF
D: .
size: .
J: TRBJ2-3
V: TRBV6-1

DNA: TGTGCCAGCAGCCCGACCTCGGAAGGCTACGAGCAGTACTTC
CDR3: CASSPTSEGYEQYF
D: .
size: .
J: TRBJ2-7
V: TRBV25-1

DNA: TGTGCCAGCAGCGTAGTAGAGGGCAAGAACACTGAAGCTTTCTTT
CDR3: CASSVVEGKNTEAFF
D: .
size: .
J: TRBJ1-1
V: TRBV9

DNA: TGTGCCAGTACCCCCGGGAGGGGTTACAATGAGCAGTTCTTC
CDR3: CASTPGRGYNEQFF
D: TRBD2
size: many
J: TRBJ2-1
V: TRBV19

DNA: TGTGCCAGCAGTGGCCTCCGGGGGAGCAATCAGCCCCAGCATTTT
CDR3: CASSGLRGSNQPQHF
D: .
size: .
J: TRBJ1-5
V: TRBV6-1

DNA: TGTGCCAGTGGACGGGAGCAAGAGACCCAGTACTTC
CDR3: CASGREQETQYF
D: .
size: .
J: TRBJ2-5
V: TRBV9

DNA: TGTGCCAGCTCCGATCTCACTGGGGCCAACGTCCTGACTTTC
CDR3: CASSDLTGANVLTF
D: .
size: many
J: TRBJ2-6
V: TRBV28

DNA: TGTGCCAGCAGCCCTAGGGACCTCACGGAGACCCAGTACTTC
CDR3: CASSPRDLTETQYF
D: .
size: many
J: TRBJ2-5
V: TRBV3-1

DNA: TGTGCCAGCAGTAGCGGGACTAGAGTTAGCAATGAGCAGTTCTTC
CDR3: CASSSGTRVSNEQFF
D: TRBD2
size: many
J: TRBJ2-1
V: TRBV27

DNA: TGTGCCTGGAGTGTACGGGGAGCGGGAAAATTCTTC
CDR3: CAWSVRGAGKFF
D: TRBD2
size: .
J: TRBJ2-1
V: TRBV30

DNA: TGTGCCAGCAGTCCGCGGACTAGCGGCGAGACCCAGTACTTC
CDR3: CASSPRTSGETQYF
D: TRBD2
size: many
J: TRBJ2-5
V: TRBV27